The 18 T cell receptor beta chains given below trace back to one sample, sequenced in a study of CD8+CD57+ T cells in acquired aplastic anemia. CDR3 and TCR beta VDJ profiling relied on a genomic DNA template. MiXCR, applied by TCRdb to the reads, yields one record per CDR3 protein. The data contain about 71,000 distinct CDR3 sequences, roughly half of them singletons. Sequenced: sorted CD4+, CD8+, or CD8+CD57+ T cells (not recorded which) from PBMCs. The receptor source for this set is a human donor in good health, serving as a control.

This clonotype is judged medium-sized. The CDR3 protein is CASGPGYTF. CDR3 DNA: TGTGCCAGTGGGCCCGGCTACACCTTC. This chain connects TRBV2 to TRBJ1-2; unclear D gene. V lost 9 bases and J 8 bases, leaving 7 bases between the germline ends. This CDR3 has 9 residues. Germline V gives CDR1 SNHLY, CDR2 FYNNEI.

The chain employs TRBV9 and TRBJ2-2; 9 positions match TRBD2. CDR3 length: 19 amino acids. Trimming at V came to 4 bases and at J to 0 bases, leaving 13 bases not matched to a gene. CDR1 and CDR2 (germline): SGDLS, YYNGEE. The CDR3 region is CASSPRGVAGDANTGELFF. CDR3 DNA: TGTGCCAGCAGCCCGAGGGGGGTAGCGGGGGATGCGAACACCGGGGAGCTGTTTTTT.

This clonotype was seen ten or more times. J is TRBJ2-2 and V is TRBV27, with unresolved D. The CDR3 sequence is 14 residues long. Trimming stripped 7 bases from V and 0 bases from J, with 9 bases between. From germline, CDR1 is MNHEY and CDR2 SMNVEV (reference sequence). The CDR3 spells CASMYRTNTGELFF. CDR3 bases: TGTGCCAGCATGTACAGAACGAACACCGGGGAGCTGTTTTTT.

The V and J genes are TRBV5-1 and TRBJ1-6; TRBD1 aligns across 7 bases. Germline V gene sequence: CDR1 SGHRS, CDR2 YFSETQ. V trimming: 4 bases; J trimming: 5 bases; junction bases outside the gene matches: 6. The CDR3 loop spans 15 amino acids. Here the CDR3 DNA reads TGCGCCAGCAGCCCACAGGGGCAGGATAATTCACCCCTCCACTTT. Amino acids: CASSPQGQDNSPLHF.

This clonotype has a count of ten or more. The rearrangement uses TRBV20-1 and TRBJ1-2, with a tentative D call TRBD1 (5 bases). Germline-derived CDR1 and CDR2 are DFQATT and SNEGSKA (reference sequence). V lost 3 bases and J lost 5, with 10 bases in between. This CDR3 is built from 12 residues. The CDR3 nucleotides read TGCAGTGCTAGGGAGACAGATTATGGCTACACCTTC. Amino acid sequence: CSARETDYGYTF.

This chain uses TRBV10-3 with TRBJ1-6; maybe TRBD1 (5 bases). Germline CDR1 and CDR2: ENHRY and SYGVKD. Trimming stripped 10 bases from V and 5 bases from J, with 15 bases between. The CDR3 is 14 residues long. CDR3 coding DNA: TGTGCCACCCAGGGTAGAGTCGATAATTCACCCCTCCACTTT. Its translation is CATQGRVDNSPLHF.

This clonotype appeared many times. The chain combines TRBV7-9 with TRBJ2-5; D is unclear. V shed 3 bases and J shed 5 bases, with 7 bases lying between them. The CDR3 covers 12 residues. Germline CDR1 and CDR2: SEHNR and FQNEAQ (reference sequence). The CDR3 is CASSFLSETQYF. The CDR3 DNA reads TGTGCCAGCAGCTTTTTGAGCGAGACCCAGTACTTC.

With respect to this clonotype: The junction differs from germline at one of its ends, possibly a read error. The V call is TRBV2, the J call TRBJ1-5; a weak D match, TRBD1 (5 bases). From germline, CDR1 is SNHLY and CDR2 FYNNEI. The CDR3 runs 14 residues. For the CDR3, the DNA is TGTGCCAGCAGTGAGGGGCAGGGTCATCAGCCCCAACATTTT. Translating gives CASSEGQGHQPQHF.

CDR3: CATSRAVGAGETQYF. DNA for the CDR3: TGTGCCACCAGCAGAGCTGTAGGGGCTGGGGAGACCCAGTACTTC. The gene calls are TRBV15 and TRBJ2-5; a possible D gene is TRBD1 (5 bases). The CDR3 covers 15 residues. V gave up 1 base and J gave up 5 bases, with 14 bases separating them. Germline assignment: CDR1 LNHNV and CDR2 YYDKDF (reference sequence).

Notes on this clonotype: A clone one base away is much larger, so this may be a read error. A read error is likely, as this CDR3 ends without the conserved phenylalanine or tryptophan. The chain links TRBV10-3 to TRBJ1-1; 11 bases fit TRBD1. The CDR3 covers 14 residues. CDR1 and CDR2 from the germline V gene are ENHRY and SYGVKD. In DNA, the CDR3 is TGTGCCAGCAGTCCGCCGGGACAGGGGGCTGAAGCTTTCCTT. It translates to CASSPPGQGAEAFL.

The gene calls are TRBV19 and TRBJ1-6; D ambiguous. The CDR3 has 12 amino acids. Germline V CDR1 and CDR2: LNHDA, SQIVND (reference sequence). CDR3 sequence: CARESYNSPLHF. The CDR3 nucleotides read TGTGCTAGGGAGTCCTATAATTCACCCCTCCACTTT.

The sample holds many counts of this clonotype. The chain has TRBV20-1 and TRBJ2-3; D possibly uses TRBD1 or TRBD2 (5 bases each). CDR3 size: 15 residues. Between the trimmed V and J ends, which lost 5 bases and 6 bases, there was a span of 21 bases. Germline V gene lookup returns CDR1 DFQATT and CDR2 SNEGSKA (reference sequence). CDR3 protein: CSAGQYRDPGDTQYF. CDR3 nucleotide sequence: TGCAGTGCTGGGCAGTACCGGGACCCGGGGGATACGCAGTATTTT.

The rearrangement links TRBV9 to TRBJ2-2, with 9 bases lining up with TRBD2. V gave up 0 bases and J gave up 3 bases; unmatched junction bases: 3. There are 16 residues in the CDR3. Germline V gene sequence: CDR1 SGDLS, CDR2 YYNGEE. CDR3 nucleotide sequence: TGTGCCAGCAGCGTAGTAGCGGGAGTCTACACCGGGGAGCTGTTTTTT. Protein product: CASSVVAGVYTGELFF.

This chain uses TRBV6-7 with TRBJ1-6; possibly TRBD1 for D (5 bases). TRBV6-7 is identified as an open reading frame with a role that is uncertain. Trimming cost V 2 bases and J 6 bases, with 11 bases left between them. The CDR3 covers 15 residues. The CDR3 here is CASSYPGMGNSPLHF. The CDR3 nucleotides read TGTGCCAGCAGTTACCCAGGGATGGGTAATTCACCCCTCCACTTT.

The rearrangement joins TRBV12-3 or TRBV12-4 to TRBJ2-3, with 9 positions matching TRBD2. The CDR3 is 16 amino acids. The trim removed 3 bases at V and 1 base at J, leaving 5 bases unmatched. CDR3 loop: CASSFSAGGGTDTQYF. The CDR3 nucleotides are TGTGCCAGCAGTTTTTCGGCGGGAGGGGGCACAGATACGCAGTATTTT.

Many counts were recorded for this clonotype. J is TRBJ1-1 and V is TRBV27; possible D gene TRBD1, 6 bases. The CDR3 contains 13 residues. The germline CDR1 and CDR2 sequences are MNHEY and SMNVEV (reference sequence). Trimming cost V 6 bases and J 4 bases, with 12 bases left between them. The CDR3 coding sequence is TGTGCCAGCAGCTTGGGGGCTCGCACTGAAGCTTTCTTT. This gives the protein CASSLGARTEAFF.

Notes on this clonotype: Since a much larger clone is just one base distant, this may be a read error. The rearrangement uses TRBV5-6 and TRBJ1-5; D is uncertain. The CDR3 length is 16 residues. In germline, CDR1 is SGHDT, CDR2 YYEEEE. V was cut by 5 bases and J by 7 bases, with 22 bases left in between. Here the CDR3 DNA reads TGTGCCAGCAGGGCCTCGGGAGGTGGGAAATTACAGCCCCAGCATTTT. Translated, it gives CASRASGGGKLQPQHF.

This clonotype has ten or more counts. The V gene is TRBV6-1, the J gene TRBJ1-5; TRBD1 aligns across 8 bases. CDR1 is MNHNS and CDR2 is SASEGT in the germline V gene. The CDR3 is 17 amino acids. Germline trimming cut 0 bases from V and 4 bases from J; bases unmatched to any gene: 8. The CDR3 loop reads CASSEAFQGARNQPQHF. The CDR3 DNA reads TGTGCCAGCAGTGAAGCATTCCAGGGGGCTAGGAATCAGCCCCAGCATTTT.